This T cell receptor beta chain is from a study of blood T cell repertoires in COVID-19. For the study at large: Cohort 3 recovered donors had two negative PCRs, clearance, or symptom resolution. The cDNA or gDNA used as material had been derived from T cells, B-cell-depleted T cells, or PBMCs.

Cohort allocation depended upon clinical history that participants reported. Here immunoSEQ multiplex PCR was the method, and the copy in TCRdb shows in-frame clones only, minus some. This sample has 200,000 to 250,000 clones, with 86% found just once. The receptor comes from a woman in her forties or fifties in a cohort exposed to, infected with or recovered from COVID-19 (not recorded which). The sample comprised PBMCs or T cells enriched from blood (not recorded which).

CDR3 region: CASSSSGTSFRGYTF. The DNA of the CDR3 is TGTGCCAGCAGTTCCTCCGGGACATCCTTCCGCGGCTACACCTTC. The chain recombines TRBV28 with TRBJ1-2; possible D gene TRBD1, 6 bases. With 4 bases removed from V and 8 bases from J, the gap between germline ends came to 20 bases. Germline assignment: CDR1 MDHEN and CDR2 SYDVKM. The CDR3 consists of 15 residues.